What follows are 9 T cell receptor beta chains derived from one specimen sequenced in a study of T cells after yellow fever vaccination. MiXCR, run by TCRdb on the 5' RACE reads, gives a single entry per CDR3 protein. Among 240,000 or so distinct CDR3 sequences, less than 9% were seen once, and the ten largest hold roughly 0.9%. The specimen comprised CD4+ T cells sorted from PBMCs, sampled 15 days after the yellow fever booster vaccination. The receptors were sampled from a young man who received the YFV17D yellow fever vaccine.

This clonotype came up a few times. The chain recombines TRBV20-1 with TRBJ2-4; 7 nucleotides agree with TRBD1. CDR1 is DFQATT, CDR2 SNEGSKA, per germline (reference sequence). Trimming removed 4 bases from V and 6 bases from J; junction bases left unmatched: 15. The CDR3 is 16 residues long. The CDR3 nucleotides are TGCAGTGCTACGGAGCCCAGGGGGAGTAGTATAAACATTCAGTACTTC. Encoded protein: CSATEPRGSSINIQYF.

This clonotype was detected a few times. The chain is built from TRBV7-2 and TRBJ1-1; D uncertain. Germline V gene sequence: CDR1 SGHTA, CDR2 FQGNSA. V was shortened by 7 bases and J by 3 bases, with 9 bases between the two germline ends. This CDR3 comprises 12 residues. The DNA of the CDR3 is TGTGCCAGCACCCGGTGGCACACTGAAGCTTTCTTT. It translates to CASTRWHTEAFF.

The CDR3 DNA reads TGTGCCAGCAGCAGGGGGGGGGGTGAGCAGTTCTTC. Its protein is CASSRGGGEQFF. The chain recombines TRBV7-8 with TRBJ2-1; D is perhaps TRBD2 (7 bases). This CDR3 has 12 amino acids. Germline V gene sequence: CDR1 SGHVS, CDR2 FQNEAQ. Trimming left V 5 bases short and J 9 bases short, with 11 bases between. Full variable domain (remainder filled in from reference TRBV7-8 and TRBJ2-1): GAGVSQSPRYKVAKRGQDVALRCDPISGHVSLFWYQQALGQGPEFLTYFQNEAQLDKSGLPSDRFFAERPEGSVSTLKIQRTQQEDSAVYLCASSRGGGEQFFGPGTRLTVL.

The sample holds many counts of this clonotype. This chain uses TRBV30 with TRBJ2-7; D is possibly TRBD2 (6 bases). The CDR3 is 11 amino acids. Trimming removed 2 bases from V and 8 bases from J, with 10 bases in between. Germline V lookup: CDR1 GTSNPN, CDR2 SVGIG (reference sequence). The CDR3 region is CAWSPGRKQYF. DNA of the CDR3: TGTGCCTGGAGTCCCGGGAGAAAGCAGTACTTC.

This clonotype was recorded at least ten times. The genes are TRBV12-3 or TRBV12-4 and TRBJ2-3; D might be TRBD1 (6 bases). CDR3 length equals 17 residues. Deletions cut 4 bases from V and 0 bases from J, with 17 bases between. CDR3 in DNA: TGTGCCAGCAGTTCCTATCAGGGGTATGGGAGCACAGATACGCAGTATTTT. It encodes CASSSYQGYGSTDTQYF.

The V call is TRBV28, the J call TRBJ2-5, with D maybe TRBD2 (5 bases). The germline gives CDR1 MDHEN, CDR2 SYDVKM. The CDR3 consists of 12 residues. Between the trimmed V and J ends, which lost 8 bases and 1 base, there was a span of 8 bases. CDR3 in amino acids: CASGRAQETQYF. In nucleotides, the CDR3 is TGTGCCAGCGGGCGGGCCCAAGAGACCCAGTACTTC.

The chain links TRBV10-3 to TRBJ2-2; TRBD2 aligns across 10 bases. Germline V gene lookup returns CDR1 ENHRY and CDR2 SYGVKD. This CDR3 is 15 amino acids long. In nucleotides, the CDR3 is TGTTTCATCAGTGAAGCGGGAGGGTACACCGGGGAGCTGTTTTTT. Amino acids: CFISEAGGYTGELFF.

This clonotype was counted between two and nine times. V is TRBV24-1 and J is TRBJ2-1, with D perhaps matching TRBD1 (6 bases). CDR3 length equals 13 residues. Per germline, CDR1 KGHDR and CDR2 SFDVKD. The V end was cut by 7 bases, the J end by 4 bases, with 10 bases between. CDR3 sequence: CATSRDNYNEQFF. CDR3 bases: TGTGCCACCAGCCGGGACAATTACAATGAGCAGTTCTTC.

The V call is TRBV7-9, the J call TRBJ1-5; TRBD1 agrees at 7 bases. This CDR3 has 14 amino acids. The germline V gene encodes CDR1 SEHNR and CDR2 FQNEAQ (reference sequence). Trimming took 7 bases from V and 7 from J; bases not matched to a gene: 10. Here the CDR3 reads CASNTTGVQQPQHF. CDR3 DNA sequence: TGTGCCAGCAATACCACAGGGGTCCAACAGCCCCAGCATTTT. The full variable domain, its missing parts supplied by reference TRBV7-9 and TRBJ1-5, is DTGVSQNPRHKITKRGQNVTFRCDPISEHNRLYWYRQTLGQGPEFLTYFQNEAQLEKSRLLSDRFSAERPKGSFSTLEIQRTEQGDSAMYLCASNTTGVQQPQHFGDGTRLSIL.